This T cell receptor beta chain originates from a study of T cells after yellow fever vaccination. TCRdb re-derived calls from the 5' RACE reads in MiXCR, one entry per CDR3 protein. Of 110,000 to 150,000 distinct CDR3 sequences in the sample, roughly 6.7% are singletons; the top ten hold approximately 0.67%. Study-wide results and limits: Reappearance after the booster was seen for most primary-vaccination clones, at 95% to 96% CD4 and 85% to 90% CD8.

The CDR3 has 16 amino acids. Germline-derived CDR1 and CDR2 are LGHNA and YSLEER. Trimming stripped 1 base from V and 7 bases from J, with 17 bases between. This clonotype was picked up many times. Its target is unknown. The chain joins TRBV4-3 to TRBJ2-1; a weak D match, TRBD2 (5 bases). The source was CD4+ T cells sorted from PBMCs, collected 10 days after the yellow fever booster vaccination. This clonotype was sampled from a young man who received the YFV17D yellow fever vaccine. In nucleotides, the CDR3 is TGCGCCAGCAGCCAAGGGGGAGTTCGGAACTTGAATGAGCAGTTCTTC. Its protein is CASSQGGVRNLNEQFF.